Listed below are T cell receptor beta chains from one sample, sequenced in a study of blood T cell repertoires in COVID-19. Profiling relied on immunoSEQ multiplex PCR, and the TCRdb table lists in-frame clones only, not all of them. Of roughly 100,000 clones listed, around 78% are singletons. The sequenced sample was peripheral blood. The receptors were gathered from a man older than 75 with COVID-19, enrolled during active disease. Each CDR3 is given with its conserved first and last residue. The D gene is left open where the match is weak. Only some rows state a clone size, as once, few, many or a class for expanded clones.

clone_size | j_call | v_call | d_call | cdr3_aa | cdr3_nt
. | TRBJ1-2 | TRBV18 | TRBD1 | CASSPGGQGVYYGYTF | TGTGCCAGCTCACCCGGCGGACAGGGGGTTTACTATGGCTACACCTTC
. | TRBJ1-2 | TRBV18 | TRBD1 | CASSPSPGQQTYGYTF | TGTGCCAGCTCACCGAGCCCGGGACAGCAAACCTATGGCTACACCTTC
few | TRBJ2-5 | TRBV9 | TRBD2 | CASSVAGGPGETQYF | TGTGCCAGCAGCGTAGCGGGAGGGCCTGGGGAGACCCAGTACTTC
once | TRBJ2-5 | TRBV7-2 | TRBD1 | CASSFTPGQGAGYF | TGTGCCAGCAGCTTTACTCCGGGACAGGGGGCAGGGTACTTC
. | TRBJ2-7 | TRBV7-8 | . | CASSSREFLSSYEQYF | TGTGCCAGCAGCTCCCGGGAGTTTTTGAGCTCCTACGAGCAGTACTTC
. | TRBJ1-5 | TRBV27 | . | CASSLEPARAGGFNQPQHF | TGTGCCAGCAGTTTAGAGCCCGCTAGGGCCGGGGGGTTCAATCAGCCCCAGCATTTT
. | TRBJ2-7 | TRBV28 | TRBD1 | CASSLWGTGAPYEQYF | TGTGCCAGCAGTTTGTGGGGGACAGGGGCCCCCTACGAGCAGTACTTC
. | TRBJ1-2 | TRBV28 | . | CASSSNPLVWGYTF | TGTGCCAGCAGTTCTAACCCCCTTGTGTGGGGCTACACCTTC
. | TRBJ1-2 | TRBV10-3 | . | CAISEQGQGYGYTF | TGTGCCATCAGTGAACAGGGCCAAGGCTATGGCTACACCTTC
medium-sized | TRBJ2-1 | TRBV7-3 | TRBD2 | CASSLGWGLVGNEQFF | TGTGCCAGCAGCTTAGGGTGGGGACTAGTTGGCAATGAGCAGTTCTTC
many | TRBJ2-2 | TRBV13 | TRBD2 | CASSLGVAGVTGELFF | TGTGCCAGCAGCTTAGGGGTAGCGGGCGTCACCGGGGAGCTGTTTTTT
few | TRBJ2-5 | TRBV5-1 | TRBD1 | CASKEQGARETQYF | TGCGCCAGCAAGGAGCAGGGGGCGCGGGAGACCCAGTACTTC
few | TRBJ1-5 | TRBV5-5 | . | CASSLMALGNQPQHF | TGTGCCAGCAGCTTGATGGCCCTCGGCAATCAGCCCCAGCATTTT
. | TRBJ1-5 | TRBV19 | . | CASSMDSLNQPQHF | TGTGCCAGTAGTATGGACAGTCTAAATCAGCCCCAGCATTTT
. | TRBJ1-2 | TRBV12-3/TRBV12-4 | TRBD1 | CASSSDRAYGYTF | TGTGCCAGCAGCTCTGACAGGGCCTATGGCTACACCTTC
. | TRBJ2-7 | TRBV3-1/TRBV3-2 | TRBD2 | CASSQAGTISQWYF | TGTGCCAGCAGCCAAGCCGGGACTATCTCCCAATGGTACTTC
many | TRBJ1-6 | TRBV9 | . | CASSVSPHSYTLHF | TGTGCCAGCAGCGTATCCCCACACAGTTATACCCTCCACTTT
. | TRBJ2-7 | TRBV28 | TRBD2 | CASSLRLARTYF | TGTGCCAGCAGTTTGCGACTAGCGCGGACGTACTTC
. | TRBJ2-3 | TRBV5-5 | TRBD2 | CASSRGLAGPTDTQYF | TGTGCCAGCAGCCGGGGACTAGCGGGACCCACAGATACGCAGTATTTT
. | TRBJ1-2 | TRBV10-3 | TRBD1 | CAISDYRGGYTF | TGTGCCATCAGTGACTACAGGGGAGGCTACACCTTC
. | TRBJ2-1 | TRBV30 | . | CAWIGYGVNEQFF | TGTGCCTGGATTGGCTACGGGGTCAATGAGCAGTTCTTC
. | TRBJ2-3 | TRBV28 | . | CASSPPTSMGEPSYF | TGTGCCAGCAGTCCCCCCACTAGTATGGGCGAGCCGTCGTATTTT
. | TRBJ1-3 | TRBV15 | TRBD1 | CATGQGGSGNTIYF | TGTGCCACGGGACAGGGCGGGTCTGGAAACACCATATATTTT
once | TRBJ2-5 | TRBV4-1 | . | CASSQDLTGRETQYF | TGCGCCAGCAGCCAAGATCTGACAGGCCGGGAGACCCAGTACTTC
. | TRBJ2-7 | TRBV10-2 | TRBD1 | CASSEPRQGHYEQYF | TGCGCCAGCAGTGAGCCGAGACAGGGGCACTACGAGCAGTACTTC
. | TRBJ2-3 | TRBV29-1 | . | CSVEAATDTQYF | TGCAGCGTTGAGGCCGCCACAGATACGCAGTATTTT
. | TRBJ2-2 | TRBV7-9 | TRBD1 | CASSPQRGLSNTGELFF | TGTGCCAGCAGCCCCCAGAGGGGGCTGTCGAACACCGGGGAGCTGTTTTTT
. | TRBJ2-7 | TRBV19 | TRBD1 | CASRDRGFYEQYF | TGTGCCAGCCGCGACAGGGGGTTTTACGAGCAGTACTTC
. | TRBJ1-5 | TRBV3-1/TRBV3-2 | . | CASSQELLSNQPQHF | TGTGCCAGCAGCCAAGAACTCCTCAGCAATCAGCCCCAGCATTTT
. | TRBJ2-7 | TRBV19 | TRBD2 | CASSGGAGAPYEQYF | TGTGCCAGTAGTGGGGGAGCGGGAGCCCCCTACGAGCAGTACTTC
. | TRBJ2-7 | TRBV7-2 | TRBD2 | CASSLSGYNSYEQYF | TGTGCCAGCAGCCTTAGCGGGTACAACTCCTACGAGCAGTACTTC
. | TRBJ2-2 | TRBV7-9 | TRBD2 | CASRISGPGELFF | TGTGCCAGCAGGATTAGCGGGCCCGGGGAGCTGTTTTTT
few | TRBJ1-1 | TRBV6-1 | . | CASSEGQGLMNTEAFF | TGTGCCAGCAGTGAAGGCCAGGGACTTATGAACACTGAAGCTTTCTTT
few | TRBJ1-3 | TRBV6-5 | TRBD1 | CASSLTGDSGNTIYF | TGTGCCAGCAGCCTGACAGGGGACTCTGGAAACACCATATATTTT
. | TRBJ2-3 | TRBV6-6 | . | CASSPAQRGTDTQYF | TGTGCCAGCAGTCCGGCGCAACGGGGCACAGATACGCAGTATTTT
. | TRBJ2-1 | TRBV15 | . | CATSRLGGSPYNEQFF | TGTGCCACCAGCAGACTCGGAGGTTCCCCCTACAATGAGCAGTTCTTC
. | TRBJ1-5 | TRBV19 | . | CASSFVSQPQHF | TGTGCCAGTAGTTTCGTCTCTCAGCCCCAGCATTTT
. | TRBJ2-1 | TRBV5-4 | TRBD2 | CASSLVTSAHNEQFF | TGTGCCAGCAGTTTGGTCACTAGCGCACACAATGAGCAGTTCTTC
. | TRBJ2-7 | TRBV5-1 | TRBD1 | CASSLTGGSGDEQYF | TGCGCCAGCAGCTTGACAGGGGGCTCAGGCGACGAGCAGTACTTC
. | TRBJ2-7 | TRBV5-4 | . | CASSSTQGSSEQYF | TGTGCCAGCAGCTCAACCCAGGGGTCCAGCGAGCAGTACTTC
few | TRBJ1-6 | TRBV5-1 | . | CASSLGSGMNSPLHF | TGCGCCAGCAGCTTGGGCTCGGGGATGAATTCACCCCTCCACTTT